This note documents a single TCR beta chain sequence. Its matching antigen is unknown. A second PCR of about 6 to 12 cycles used a sample-barcoded 5' primer and a J-beta primer mix. TCRdb re-called the 5' RACE reads through MiXCR, storing one row per CDR3 protein. The sample yields 1.5 million to 2 million distinct CDR3 sequences, 25% to 30% seen once. This record belongs to a study of blood T cells in healthy people across ages. Broader study findings: With age, beta diversity per million T cells declined roughly linearly, significantly by approximately 41.

Germline V gene sequence: CDR1 LNHNV, CDR2 YYDKDF (reference sequence). The CDR3 length is 14 residues. Trimming pared 0 bases from V and 4 bases from J, leaving 9 bases between. Material for sequencing was blood. The chain employs TRBV15 and TRBJ1-1; D remains ambiguous. This receptor was obtained from a woman aged 25-40 years in good health. The CDR3 DNA is TGTGCCACCAGCAGAGAAAGGGCGCTCACTGAAGCTTTCTTT. Translating gives CATSRERALTEAFF.